The 24 T cell receptor beta chains in this list originate from one sample, sequenced in a study of blood T cells in healthy people across ages. The authors ran a second PCR of about 6 to 11 cycles using a sample-barcoded 5' primer and a J-beta primer mix. In TCRdb, the 5' RACE reads were re-called with MiXCR into one record per CDR3 protein. The table records some 640,000 distinct CDR3 sequences, 25% to 35% of them present only once. Sequences were obtained from blood. The receptors were gathered from an elderly woman in good health.

On this clonotype: Given a much more abundant clone one base away, this may be a read error. The rearrangement joins TRBV20-1 to TRBJ2-6; weak D call: TRBD1 (6 bases). The CDR3 extends over 16 amino acids. The germline CDR1 and CDR2 sequences are DFQATT and SNEGSKA (reference sequence). The CDR3 protein is CSARADGGPGANVRTF. DNA for the CDR3: TGCAGTGCTAGAGCCGATGGGGGCCCTGGGGCCAACGTCCGGACTTTC.

This clonotype was recorded at least ten times. V usage is TRBV9 and J usage is TRBJ2-3; D remains ambiguous. The CDR3 length is 15 residues. V was clipped by 0 bases and J by 2 bases, with 10 bases between them. Germline CDR1 is SGDLS and CDR2 is YYNGEE. CDR3 region: CASSVVPGPTDTQYF. The CDR3, as DNA: TGTGCCAGCAGCGTAGTCCCAGGACCCACAGATACGCAGTATTTT.

This clonotype was found a few times. V gene TRBV20-1 combines with J gene TRBJ1-5; D call uncertain. The CDR3 is 17 amino acids. Between the trimmed V and J ends, which lost 5 bases and 0 bases, there was a span of 20 bases. The germline V gene has CDR1 DFQATT and CDR2 SNEGSKA (reference sequence). As DNA, the CDR3 is TGCAGTGCTTCTCCGCCGGCCAGGACTACTAGCAATCAGCCCCAGCATTTT. Residues: CSASPPARTTSNQPQHF.

This clonotype was detected ten times or more. The chain is built from TRBV5-1 and TRBJ2-1, with D perhaps matching TRBD1 (5 bases). This CDR3 is 13 amino acids long. From germline, CDR1 is SGHRS and CDR2 YFSETQ. The V and J ends lost 0 bases and 9 bases respectively, with 10 bases between them. CDR3 DNA sequence: TGCGCCAGCAGCTTGGCCAGGGTGGGTGAGCAGTTCTTC. This gives the protein CASSLARVGEQFF.

This clonotype was seen repeatedly, ten times or more. V and J are TRBV7-2 and TRBJ2-3, with 7 bases matching TRBD1. This CDR3 has 16 residues. V was pared by 5 bases and J by 4 bases, with 12 bases of the junction left unmatched. Germline V gene sequence: CDR1 SGHTA, CDR2 FQGNSA. CDR3 residues: CASSLDRAPRADTQYF. The CDR3 DNA reads as TGTGCCAGCAGCCTTGACAGGGCACCACGCGCAGATACGCAGTATTTT.

This clonotype came up a few times. V and J are TRBV6-5 and TRBJ1-5; possible D gene TRBD1, 6 bases. The germline V gene has CDR1 MNHEY and CDR2 SVGAGI. CDR3 length equals 15 residues. Trimming cost V 6 bases and J 0 bases, with 12 bases left between them. The CDR3, as DNA: TGTGCCAGCAGACAGGACAGCGCTAGCAATCAGCCCCAGCATTTT. The encoded protein is CASRQDSASNQPQHF.

This clonotype was detected ten times or more. This chain links TRBV5-1 with TRBJ2-3, with a tentative D call TRBD1 (6 bases). CDR1 is SGHRS and CDR2 is YFSETQ in the germline V gene. The V end was cut by 7 bases, the J end by 0 bases, with 9 bases between. There are 13 residues in the CDR3. CDR3 sequence reads: CASGGQSTDTQYF. The CDR3 nucleotides are TGCGCCAGCGGGGGCCAGAGCACAGATACGCAGTATTTT. Looking up the rest from reference TRBV5-1 and TRBJ2-3 gives the full variable domain: KAGVTQTPRYLIKTRGQQVTLSCSPISGHRSVSWYQQTPGQGLQFLFEYFSETQRNKGNFPGRFSGRQFSNSRSEMNVSTLELGDSALYLCASGGQSTDTQYFGPGTRLTVL.

This clonotype was counted between two and nine times. This chain uses TRBV12-3 or TRBV12-4 with TRBJ2-7; 7 bases line up with TRBD1. The junction had 22 bases not matched to a gene; V was cut back by 5 bases and J by 9 bases. The CDR3 is 17 residues long. CDR3 loop: CASSLWQTGESGRGQYF. CDR3 DNA sequence: TGTGCCAGCAGTCTTTGGCAAACAGGGGAATCCGGACGAGGGCAGTACTTC.

There are many counts of this clonotype. V usage is TRBV7-9 and J usage is TRBJ1-2; D may be TRBD1 (5 bases). Germline assignment: CDR1 SEHNR and CDR2 FQNEAQ (reference sequence). The CDR3 length is 12 residues. CDR3 loop: CANSQGGYGYTF. As DNA, the CDR3 is TGTGCGAACTCTCAGGGTGGATATGGCTACACCTTC.

Concerning this clonotype: A much more abundant neighbour one base away suggests this may be a read error. V and J are TRBV9 and TRBJ2-1, with D possibly being TRBD1 (5 bases). Germline V gene sequence: CDR1 SGDLS, CDR2 YYNGEE. The CDR3 consists of 15 residues. The V end lost 4 bases, the J end lost 10 bases, and 21 bases lay between the germline ends. The CDR3: CASSQGATALYEQFF. As DNA, the CDR3 is TGTGCCAGCAGCCAAGGGGCCACGGCGCTTTACGAGCAGTTCTTC.

Comment on this clonotype: This may be a read error, as it is one base from a much larger clone. V usage is TRBV20-1 and J usage is TRBJ2-7; no reliable D call. The CDR3 has 12 residues. Looked up from germline, CDR1 is DFQATT and CDR2 is SNEGSKA (reference sequence). In DNA form, the CDR3 reads TGCAGGGCTAGTGGGGTCTCCTACGAGCAGTACTTC. Translating gives CRASGVSYEQYF.

The chain carries TRBV19 and TRBJ1-5; a possible D gene is TRBD1 (6 bases). V was shortened by 1 base and J by 6 bases, with 16 bases between the two germline ends. Germline CDR1 LNHDA, CDR2 SQIVND (reference sequence). The CDR3 has 16 residues. The CDR3 sequence is CASSIVGGRGIQPQHF. DNA of the CDR3: TGTGCCAGTAGTATAGTGGGTGGCAGGGGAATTCAGCCCCAGCATTTT.

This chain links TRBV20-1 with TRBJ2-5; 8 bases map to TRBD1. This CDR3 has 16 amino acids. J lost 1 base, V lost 2 bases, and 9 bases had no gene match. Germline V gives CDR1 DFQATT, CDR2 SNEGSKA (reference sequence). The CDR3 region is CSARQGALPFQETQYF. In DNA, the CDR3 is TGCAGTGCTAGACAGGGGGCCCTACCTTTCCAAGAGACCCAGTACTTC.

This rearrangement joins TRBV25-1 to TRBJ2-5; 9 bases map to TRBD2. The V gene end was trimmed by 5 bases and the J gene end by 5 bases; junction bases not matched to a gene: 12. The germline gives CDR1 MGHDK, CDR2 SYGVNS. The CDR3 has 16 residues. The CDR3 sequence is CASSKFGTSSFETQYF. DNA of the CDR3: TGTGCCAGCAGTAAATTTGGGACTAGCAGCTTCGAGACCCAGTACTTC.

The J gene is TRBJ2-5, the V gene TRBV20-1, with 9 bases fitting TRBD2. Per the germline V gene, CDR1 is DFQATT and CDR2 is SNEGSKA (reference sequence). Germline trimming cut 3 bases from V and 1 base from J; bases unmatched to any gene: 3. The CDR3 totals 14 residues. The CDR3 coding sequence is TGCAGTGCTAGCGGACTAGCGAGCCAAGAGACCCAGTACTTC. Its protein is CSASGLASQETQYF.

This clonotype has just a few counts. A much larger clone is a single base away; this may be a read error. The V call is TRBV9, the J call TRBJ2-6, with D perhaps TRBD1 (5 bases). Per germline, CDR1 SGDLS and CDR2 YYNGEE. The CDR3 sequence is 19 residues long. The CDR3 nucleotides read TGTGCCAGCAGCGTAGTCGGTCTGGCGGCAAGCTCTGGGGCCAACGTCCGGACTTTC. This encodes CASSVVGLAASSGANVRTF. The full variable domain, in which reference TRBV9 and TRBJ2-6 provide the parts outside the CDR3, is DSGVTQTPKHLITATGQRVTLRCSPRSGDLSVYWYQQSLDQGLQFLIQYYNGEERAKGNILERFSAQQFPDLHSELNLSSLELGDSALYFCASSVVGLAASSGANVRTFGAGSRLTVL.

This chain uses TRBV20-1 with TRBJ2-3; D unresolved. Germline CDR1 and CDR2: DFQATT and SNEGSKA (reference sequence). The CDR3 sequence is 15 residues long. V shed 3 bases and J shed 0 bases, with 13 bases lying between them. The CDR3 region has the DNA TGCAGTGCTAGTTCGGTCCTCGACAGCACAGATACGCAGTATTTT. As protein: CSASSVLDSTDTQYF.

This clonotype was recorded a few times. With a much larger clone just one base away, this may be a read error. The chain joins TRBV28 to TRBJ2-5; the D call may be TRBD1 or TRBD2 (5 bases each). The CDR3 runs to 15 residues. The germline V gene encodes CDR1 MDHEN and CDR2 SYDVKM. V was shortened by 3 bases and J by 5 bases, with 16 bases between the two germline ends. For the CDR3, the DNA is TGTGCCAGCAGTTTGGCTGGGATGTGGGGGGAGACCCAGTACTTC. This codes for CASSLAGMWGETQYF.

This clonotype showed up many times. V usage is TRBV5-1 and J usage is TRBJ2-3; tentatively, D is TRBD1 (6 bases). CDR3 length: 15 amino acids. Germline CDR1 and CDR2: SGHRS and YFSETQ. V lost 5 bases and J 2 bases, leaving 15 bases between the germline ends. In nucleotides, the CDR3 is TGCGCCAGCAGGGCCGGGACAAGATTCACAGATACGCAGTATTTT. It codes for CASRAGTRFTDTQYF. Full variable domain (remainder filled in from reference TRBV5-1 and TRBJ2-3): KAGVTQTPRYLIKTRGQQVTLSCSPISGHRSVSWYQQTPGQGLQFLFEYFSETQRNKGNFPGRFSGRQFSNSRSEMNVSTLELGDSALYLCASRAGTRFTDTQYFGPGTRLTVL.

This clonotype was seen a few times. The chain is built from TRBV7-2 and TRBJ1-5, with 8 bases that match TRBD1. The CDR3 totals 18 residues. The V and J ends lost 1 base and 4 bases, in that order; junction bases with no gene match: 12. Germline CDR1 and CDR2: SGHTA and FQGNSA. This CDR3 reads CASSLEAGGTWQNQPQHF. CDR3 in DNA: TGTGCCAGCAGCTTAGAAGCAGGGGGCACATGGCAAAATCAGCCCCAGCATTTT.

With respect to this clonotype: Just one base apart from a much larger clone, this may be a read error. The V call is TRBV11-2, the J call TRBJ2-1, with D perhaps matching TRBD2 (6 bases). Germline CDR1 reads SGHAT; CDR2 reads FQNNGV. The length of the CDR3 is 16 residues. Here the CDR3 DNA reads TGTGCCAGCAGAACAATCCGGGGGAGCTCCTACAATAAGCAGTTCTTC. Protein product: CASRTIRGSSYNKQFF.

A note on this clonotype: An end of the junction does not agree with germline; a read error may underlie this. This chain connects TRBV20-1 to TRBJ2-1; 8 bases line up with TRBD2. The CDR3 contains 11 residues. Looked up from germline, CDR1 is DFQATT and CDR2 is SNEGSKA (reference sequence). CDR3 DNA: TGCAGTGCTCGGGGGGGGTACTACCTCTACTTC. It encodes CSARGGYYLYF.

This clonotype was recorded many times. The rearrangement uses TRBV12-3 or TRBV12-4 and TRBJ2-3; D possibly matches TRBD1 or TRBD2 (5 bases each). The length of the CDR3 is 15 residues. V lost 3 bases and J lost 6, with 16 bases in between. The CDR3 reads CASSLWGRREDTQYF. Written as DNA, the CDR3 is TGTGCCAGCAGTTTGTGGGGGAGACGTGAGGATACGCAGTATTTT.

The V and J genes are TRBV6-1 and TRBJ2-7; TRBD1 matches at 7 bases. V shed 5 bases, J shed 1 base, and the junction held 8 bases outside the gene matches. Germline V gene data show CDR1 as MNHNS and CDR2 as SASEGT. There are 15 residues in the CDR3. The CDR3 loop reads CASSRDSTSSYEQYF. The CDR3 DNA reads TGTGCCAGCAGTCGGGACAGCACCTCTTCCTACGAGCAGTACTTC.